The clone carrying this T cell receptor (beta chain) was seen only a few times. Its antigen remains unknown. Donors counted as nominally healthy when sampled, yet unrecorded immune exposures were likely. PCR was performed using 60 Vbeta and 13 Jbeta primers. Repertoires were generated with immunoSEQ multiplex PCR, while TCRdb's copy carries only in-frame clones and drops some. In the table there are 280,000 or so clones, roughly 90% of which are singletons. This entry is derived from a study of cytomegalovirus exposure and HLA in healthy donors. Overall study results and limits: With later analysis, a missense DCLRE1C variant became linked to TCR beta V- and J-gene trimming.

The source of this sequence is a woman between 18 and 30 years old in good health and CMV-seronegative. The sequenced sample was PBMCs.

Written as DNA, the CDR3 is TGTGCCAGCAGCTTAGGAGCCCCCAATGAGCAGTTCTTC. Its protein product is CASSLGAPNEQFF. The chain is built from TRBV5-6 and TRBJ2-1; D ambiguous. V was clipped by 2 bases and J by 6 bases, with 9 bases between them. Germline V lookup: CDR1 SGHDT, CDR2 YYEEEE. This CDR3 has 13 residues.